This T cell receptor beta chain originates from a study of technical replicates of blood from several donors. TCRdb's copy holds only in-frame clones and misses some; the assay was immunoSEQ multiplex PCR. The sample includes about 88,000 clones, around 94% seen only once; the top ten take 0.25%. The sequence was collected from a human donor in good health. The material sequenced was T cells isolated from PBMCs.

CDR3 in DNA: TGTGCCACCAGGACCCGAGGCGGGAGGGCCGACACCGGGGAGCTGTTTTTT. It specifies CATRTRGGRADTGELFF. The chain joins TRBV15 to TRBJ2-2, with 9 bases lining up with TRBD2. Unmatched junction bases numbered 11, after V lost 6 bases and J lost 3 bases. This CDR3 region has 17 residues. Germline CDR1 is LNHNV and CDR2 is YYDKDF (reference sequence).